A single sample is the source of the 5 T cell receptor beta chains below, sequenced in a study of shared clonotypes between healthy human individuals (dated by TCRdb to 2019 to 2021). The protocol used for the library was the immunoSEQ multiplex PCR assay. Entries here come from immuneACCESS through TCRdb and include only in-frame sequences with V and J called. Some clones fail to appear in such tables; in the studies checked, an unresolved V gene covers under half of the shortfall, and the cause of the remainder is unknown. In this sample the table shows more than 2 million clones, around 93% of which occur a single time. 1.5% to 2% of the sample goes to the ten largest clones. CD8 naive samples consisted of CD45RO-negative cells that were positively selected for CCR7, yielding a CD45RA+CCR7+ population without TemRA cells. Sequencing was carried out using naive CD8+ T cells from PBMCs. Explained via the paper, the cell subset or site label denotes: CD45RA+CCR7+. All receptors come from a man between 18 and 29 years old in good health. Some clones in this sample may be carry-over from other donors' samples.

The chain recombines TRBV4-1 with TRBJ1-2; possibly TRBD1 for D (5 bases). CDR3 length: 15 residues. In germline, CDR1 is MGHRA, CDR2 YSYEKL. Trimming shortened V by 0 bases and J by 5 bases, and 13 bases separated the two germline ends. The CDR3 region is CASSQEVRDAYGYTF. The CDR3 nucleotides are TGCGCCAGCAGCCAAGAAGTCAGGGACGCTTATGGCTACACCTTC.

This clone was seen a handful of times. The chain combines TRBV7-3 with TRBJ1-1, with 8 bases lining up with TRBD1. CDR3 length: 15 amino acids. After removal of 3 bases from V and 1 base from J, the junction contained 4 bases not matched to a gene. Germline lookup yields CDR1 SGHTA and CDR2 FQGTGA. CDR3 coding DNA: TGTGCCAGCAGCTTCACCGGGACAGGGAACACTGAAGCTTTCTTT. Protein product: CASSFTGTGNTEAFF.

The table lists this clone with a count of one. The chain joins TRBV6-1 to TRBJ1-5, with no clear D. The CDR3 spans 14 residues. Looked up from germline, CDR1 is MNHNS and CDR2 is SASEGT. V lost 1 base and J lost 4, with 8 bases in between. CDR3 DNA: TGTGCCAGCAGTGAAGTGCCAAAAAATCAGCCCCAGCATTTT. Translation gives CASSEVPKNQPQHF.

The genes are TRBV7-2 and TRBJ2-5, with no clear D. CDR3 size: 13 residues. Germline-derived CDR1 and CDR2 are SGHTA and FQGNSA. Trimming took off 5 bases at V and 4 bases at J, with 11 bases between the two ends. The CDR3 sequence: CASSPAPRETQYF. CDR3 sequence (DNA): TGTGCCAGCAGCCCAGCACCGAGAGAGACCCAGTACTTC.

This chain uses TRBV9 with TRBJ2-7, with 7 bases fitting TRBD1. Germline V gene lookup returns CDR1 SGDLS and CDR2 YYNGEE. V lost 4 bases and J lost 4; bases outside the gene matches: 11. This CDR3 has 15 residues. CDR3 DNA sequence: TGTGCCAGCAGCTCCCGGACAGGAAGTTTGTACGAGCAGTACTTC. Its protein product is CASSSRTGSLYEQYF.